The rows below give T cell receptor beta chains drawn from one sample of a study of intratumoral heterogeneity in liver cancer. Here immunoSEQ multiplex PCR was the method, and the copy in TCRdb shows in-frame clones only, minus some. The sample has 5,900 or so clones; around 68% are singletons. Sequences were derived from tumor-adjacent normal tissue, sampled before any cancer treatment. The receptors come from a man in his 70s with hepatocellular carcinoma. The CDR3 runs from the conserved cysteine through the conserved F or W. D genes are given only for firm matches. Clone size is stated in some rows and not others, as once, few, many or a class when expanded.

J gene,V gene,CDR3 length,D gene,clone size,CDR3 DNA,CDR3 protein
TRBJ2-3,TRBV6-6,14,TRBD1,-,TGTGCCAGCAGTTTAGGGACAGGGACAGATACGCAGTATTTT,CASSLGTGTDTQYF
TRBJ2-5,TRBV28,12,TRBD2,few,TGTGCCAGTAACGGGGGGTTAGAGACCCAGTACTTC,CASNGGLETQYF
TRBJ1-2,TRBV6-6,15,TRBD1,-,TGTGCCAGCAGCTTCGTGGAGGGGGCCCTCTATGGCTACACCTTC,CASSFVEGALYGYTF
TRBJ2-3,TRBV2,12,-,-,TGTGCCACCCCAGGGGGGACAGATACGCAGTATTTT,CATPGGTDTQYF
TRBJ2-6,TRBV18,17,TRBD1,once,TGTGCCAGCTCACCTGGACAGGCCACAGGTGGGGCCAACGTCCTGACTTTC,CASSPGQATGGANVLTF
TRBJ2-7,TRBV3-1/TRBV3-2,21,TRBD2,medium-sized,TGTGCCAGCAGCCAAGATTTAGGCCGGGCTAGCGGGGGGGCTTCGGGCTACGAGCAGTACTTC,CASSQDLGRASGGASGYEQYF
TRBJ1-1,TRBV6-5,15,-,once,TGTGCCAGCAGTTACGCCGGAACAGCCTCGACTGAAGCTTTCTTT,CASSYAGTASTEAFF
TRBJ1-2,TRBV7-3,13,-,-,TGTGCCAGCAGCTTAACCGGGTCGGATGGCTACACCTTC,CASSLTGSDGYTF
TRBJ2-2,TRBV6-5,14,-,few,TGTGCCAGCAGTTCCGGGACTTGGACCGGGGAGCTGTTTTTT,CASSSGTWTGELFF
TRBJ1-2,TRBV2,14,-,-,TGTGCCAGCAGTGAAGGGGCAGGGAGCTATGGCTACACCTTC,CASSEGAGSYGYTF
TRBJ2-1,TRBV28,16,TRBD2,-,TGTGCCAGCCCTCCGGGACTAGCGGGGAGATACAATGAGCAGTTCTTC,CASPPGLAGRYNEQFF
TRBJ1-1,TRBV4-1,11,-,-,TGCGCCAGCAGCCATGGGACCGATACTAGGTTT,CASSHGTDTRF
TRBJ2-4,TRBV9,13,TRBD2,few,TGTGCCAGCAGCGTCACCGGGGGGGACTTTCAGTACTTC,CASSVTGGDFQYF
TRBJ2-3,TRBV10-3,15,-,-,TGTGCCATCAGTGAACAGGGAGATATAACAGATACGCAGTATTTT,CAISEQGDITDTQYF
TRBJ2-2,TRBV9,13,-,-,TGTGCCAGCAGGAAAGCGGGCACCGGGGAGCTGTTTTTT,CASRKAGTGELFF
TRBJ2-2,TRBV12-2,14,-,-,TGTGCAAGTCGCTTAGCGGGGAGCGGCGGGGAGCTGTTTTTT,CASRLAGSGGELFF
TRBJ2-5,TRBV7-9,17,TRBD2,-,TGTGCCAGCAGCTTTCTTCCCGGCGGGGGGCGCACGGAGACCCAGTACTTC,CASSFLPGGGRTETQYF
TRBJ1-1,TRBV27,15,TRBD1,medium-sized,TGTGCCAGCAGCGACGAGGGGGCGTCGAACACTGAAGCTTTCTTT,CASSDEGASNTEAFF
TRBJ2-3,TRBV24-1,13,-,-,TGTGCCACCAGTGATTTCTCGGGGGATACGCAGTATTTT,CATSDFSGDTQYF
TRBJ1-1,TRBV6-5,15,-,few,TGTGCCAGCAGTTCCCGCAGGGGTGTGGGCACTGAAGCTTTCTTT,CASSSRRGVGTEAFF
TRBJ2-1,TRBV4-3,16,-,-,TGCGCCAGCAGCCAAGAGGCTCAGGAATCCTACAATGAGCAGTTCTTC,CASSQEAQESYNEQFF
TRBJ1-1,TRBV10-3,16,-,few,TGTGCCATCAGTGACTGGATTTCAGGGATGAGCCCTGAAGCTTTCTTT,CAISDWISGMSPEAFF